The rows below give T cell receptor beta chains drawn from one sample of a study of blood T cell repertoires in COVID-19. Sequencing was performed with immunoSEQ multiplex PCR; in TCRdb, only in-frame clones are kept and a portion is missing. The sample lists a few hundred thousand clones, roughly 88% occurring once. The sequencing sample was made of peripheral blood. Receptor source: a woman between 70 and 85 years old with acute or convalescent COVID-19. The CDR3 runs from the conserved cysteine through the conserved F or W. The D gene is left open where the match is weak. Rows may omit the clone size; those that give it use once, few, many or a size class.

V gene,J gene,clone size,D gene,CDR3 length,CDR3 DNA,CDR3 protein
TRBV4-1,TRBJ2-6,NA,NA,16,TGCGCCAGCAGCCAACCGAGCGGCTCTGGGGCCAACGTCCTGACTTTC,CASSQPSGSGANVLTF
TRBV5-6,TRBJ2-2,NA,NA,13,TGTGCCAGCAGCTTTCAGTACACCGGGGAGCTGTTTTTT,CASSFQYTGELFF
TRBV11-2,TRBJ2-3,once,TRBD2,16,TGTGCCAGCAGCTTATTCGGAGCGGGGAGCACAGATACGCAGTATTTT,CASSLFGAGSTDTQYF
TRBV5-4,TRBJ1-1,NA,TRBD1,15,TGTGCCAGCAGCGCCTTGCCGGGACAGGACACTGAAGCTTTCTTT,CASSALPGQDTEAFF
TRBV9,TRBJ2-5,NA,NA,14,TGTGCCAGCAGCGCCAGGGTGTCGAGCGAGACCCAGTACTTC,CASSARVSSETQYF
TRBV5-8,TRBJ2-7,NA,NA,15,TGTGCCAGCGGCCAAGCTCGACTAAGCTCCTACGAGCAGTACTTC,CASGQARLSSYEQYF
TRBV13,TRBJ2-5,NA,TRBD1,15,TGTGCCAGCAGCCAGGGACAGGGGGCTCGGGAGACCCAGTACTTC,CASSQGQGARETQYF
TRBV6-4,TRBJ2-2,NA,TRBD2,15,TGTGCCAGCAGTCTGAGCGGGGGGGCCACCGGGGAGCTGTTTTTT,CASSLSGGATGELFF
TRBV19,TRBJ2-1,once,TRBD2,14,TGTGCCAGTAGTCTCGTAGCGGGAAACAATGAGCAGTTCTTC,CASSLVAGNNEQFF
TRBV5-1,TRBJ2-5,NA,NA,14,TGCGCCAGCAGCTCCGGACAGAAACAAGAGACCCAGTACTTC,CASSSGQKQETQYF
TRBV6-5,TRBJ1-2,NA,NA,12,TGTGCCACCGTTATAGGAGCGGATGGCTACACCTTC,CATVIGADGYTF
TRBV2,TRBJ2-5,NA,NA,12,TGTGCCAGCAGTGATAACGAAGGGGCCCAGTACTTC,CASSDNEGAQYF
TRBV2,TRBJ2-7,NA,TRBD2,14,TGTGCCAGCAGTGCAGCGGGGGGCTCCTACGAGCAGTACTTC,CASSAAGGSYEQYF
TRBV2,TRBJ2-3,few,TRBD1,15,TGTGCCAGCAGCCTCTTGAGGGGGCGTGAAGATACGCAGTATTTT,CASSLLRGREDTQYF
TRBV27,TRBJ1-2,NA,TRBD1,15,TGTGCCAGCAGTTTCATAGGACAGGGGGCGCAGGGCTACACCTTC,CASSFIGQGAQGYTF
TRBV6-1,TRBJ1-5,NA,NA,12,TGTGCCAGCAGTGAGGGGGGTCAGCCCCAGCATTTT,CASSEGGQPQHF
TRBV11-1,TRBJ2-2,once,NA,13,TGTGCCAGCTCCCCTAGGCTTACCGGGGAGCTGTTTTTT,CASSPRLTGELFF
TRBV30,TRBJ2-5,NA,NA,12,TGTGCCTGGAGACCGGGAACGGAGACCCAGTACTTC,CAWRPGTETQYF
TRBV18,TRBJ2-1,NA,TRBD2,14,TGTGCCAGCTCAGGACTAGCGATAGGGAGTGAGCAGTTCTTC,CASSGLAIGSEQFF
TRBV2,TRBJ1-4,once,TRBD1,16,TGTGCCACCGCGACGGGACAGGGGGCTCCGGGTGAAAAACTGTTTTTT,CATATGQGAPGEKLFF
TRBV2,TRBJ1-2,once,TRBD1,14,TGTGCCAGCAGGAACCCCTTATACAGGGGTGGCTACACCTTC,CASRNPLYRGGYTF
TRBV18,TRBJ2-5,NA,NA,13,TGTGCCAGCTCACCTCGGGTGGGAGAGACCCAGTACTTC,CASSPRVGETQYF
TRBV29-1,TRBJ2-3,NA,TRBD1,14,TGCAGCGCGCGAGGGTGGACAGGGACAGATACGCAGTATTTT,CSARGWTGTDTQYF
TRBV30,TRBJ1-1,NA,NA,13,TGTGCCTGGAGTGTACAACAGAACACTGAAGCTTTCTTT,CAWSVQQNTEAFF
TRBV2,TRBJ2-7,NA,NA,11,TGTGCCAGCAGCCGGGAAAACGAGCAGTACTTC,CASSRENEQYF
TRBV6-5,TRBJ1-6,NA,NA,12,TGTGCCAGTGCGGGGAATAATTCACCCCTCCACTTT,CASAGNNSPLHF
TRBV2,TRBJ1-1,few,NA,11,TGTGCCAGCAGGGAACGGGGATCTGGAAACTTT,CASRERGSGNF
TRBV6-5,TRBJ1-5,NA,NA,13,TGTGCCAGCAGTTACTCCCGGGATCAGCCCCAGCATTTT,CASSYSRDQPQHF
TRBV5-1,TRBJ1-5,NA,NA,13,TGCGCCAGCAGCTTGGGGGACAACCAGCCCCAGCATTTT,CASSLGDNQPQHF
TRBV18,TRBJ2-7,NA,TRBD2,14,TGTGCCAGCTCACCGACTAGCGGGGGGTCCGAGCAGTACTTC,CASSPTSGGSEQYF
TRBV7-9,TRBJ2-7,NA,TRBD1,14,TGTGCCAGCAGCTTCAGCGACAGGGGGCGCGAGCAGTACTTC,CASSFSDRGREQYF
TRBV6-4,TRBJ1-5,NA,NA,14,TGTGCCAGCGGGGGCAGGGGAAATGGTCAGCCCCAGCATTTT,CASGGRGNGQPQHF
TRBV28,TRBJ1-6,few,NA,16,TGTGCCAGCAGTTTATCTTTGACAGGCCCAAATTCACCCCTCCACTTT,CASSLSLTGPNSPLHF
TRBV11-2,TRBJ2-7,NA,TRBD1,15,TGTGCCAGCAGCACTGGACCGGGACAGGGGTACGAGCAGTACTTC,CASSTGPGQGYEQYF
TRBV6-5,TRBJ2-7,NA,TRBD1,13,TGTGCCAGCAGTAGGGACAGGTCCTACGAGCAGTACTTC,CASSRDRSYEQYF
TRBV7-9,TRBJ1-2,NA,TRBD1,13,TGTGCCAGCAGCCGACAGGGGATGGAGGGCTACACCTTC,CASSRQGMEGYTF
TRBV14,TRBJ1-6,NA,NA,14,TGTGCCAGCAGCCAAGTGCACAGTAGATCACCCCTCCACTTT,CASSQVHSRSPLHF
TRBV2,TRBJ1-3,few,NA,15,TGTGCCAGCAGTGAAATTCGGGGGGTTGGAAACACCATATATTTT,CASSEIRGVGNTIYF
TRBV10-1,TRBJ2-2,NA,NA,14,TGCGCCAGCAGAGGCCCCAGCGACACCGGGGAGCTGTTTTTT,CASRGPSDTGELFF
TRBV11-2,TRBJ1-5,few,NA,13,TGTGCCAGCAGCTCCGGACTCTATCAGCCCCAGCATTTT,CASSSGLYQPQHF
TRBV15,TRBJ1-2,NA,NA,15,TGTGCCACCAGCAGAGACTACAGCAACTCCTATGGCTACACCTTC,CATSRDYSNSYGYTF
TRBV5-1,TRBJ1-6,NA,NA,13,TGCGCCAGCAGCCATGCGGCTAATTCACCCCTCCACTTT,CASSHAANSPLHF
TRBV3-1/TRBV3-2,TRBJ1-6,NA,NA,15,TGTGCCAGCAGCCCCGTGGACAGTAATAATTCACCCCTCCACTTT,CASSPVDSNNSPLHF
TRBV5-3,TRBJ2-5,NA,TRBD1,16,TGTGCCAGAAGCAAGGGGGCTGGGGGAGTGGGTGAGACCCAGTACTTC,CARSKGAGGVGETQYF
TRBV12-3/TRBV12-4,TRBJ2-4,NA,NA,13,TGTGCCAGCAGCCATCTCAGAGGGAACATTCAGTACTTC,CASSHLRGNIQYF